Here is one T cell receptor beta chain with its context. Its antigen is still unknown. This sample is part of a study of TIL therapy for anti-PD-1-resistant metastatic lung cancer. Background on the study: Progressing patients received lymphodepletion, expanded TIL infusion and IL-2. Patients had a median age of approximately 50 years (range about 35-80). Overall study results and limits: The cohort had more treatment-naive, never-smoker and oncogene-addicted patients than typical.

Time point indicated: pre-treatment sample, taken before nivolumab and TIL therapy. Enrollment ran from 2017 to early 2020. The immunoSEQ assay was v3. The data were produced by immunoSEQ multiplex PCR, yet TCRdb's version contains in-frame clones alone and is incomplete. The sample gives roughly 54,000 clones, around 87% of which show up once; 2% to 3% is in the top ten. The germline V and J ends were trimmed by 8 bases and 7 bases, with 11 bases remaining between them. Germline V gives CDR1 MNHEY, CDR2 SVGAGI. This CDR3 is 12 amino acids long. The receptor's source is a person aged 25 to 80 with non-small cell lung cancer. This chain connects TRBV6-5 to TRBJ1-4; maybe TRBD1 (5 bases). The material sequenced was blood, taken at baseline. CDR3 sequence (DNA): TGTGCCAGCCGGCAGGGAGGTGAAAAACTGTTTTTT. Residues: CASRQGGEKLFF.